This T cell receptor (beta chain) was retrieved from a study of T cell repertoires in cytomegalovirus infection. With respect to this clonotype: Its matching antigen is unknown.

TCRdb passed the reads through MiXCR, listing each CDR3 protein once. The sample lists approximately 1,000,000 distinct CDR3 sequences; roughly 30% were seen once. The CDR3 runs 13 residues. V lost 11 bases and J lost 2, with 15 bases in between. This sequence originates from a human donor in good health (CMV status not recorded). Some clones in this sample may be carry-over from other donors' samples. This chain links TRBV12-3 or TRBV12-4 with TRBJ1-2; possible D gene TRBD1, 6 bases. The sequencing used cultured CD8+ T cells from PBMCs, collected from culture after CMV antigen stimulation. The CDR3 sequence: CALRGGGNYGYTF. The CDR3 nucleotides are TGTGCCCTCCGGGGCGGGGGCAACTATGGCTACACCTTC.